Following are 25 T cell receptor beta chains from one sample sequenced in a study of STAT5B mutations in CD4+ large granular lymphocyte leukemia (dated by TCRdb to 2022 to 2024). Libraries were prepared through the immunoSEQ multiplex PCR assay. TCRdb took this table from immuneACCESS and kept in-frame rearrangements with V and J called. Such tables lack part of the clones; where checked against another copy, unresolved V genes explain under half of the gap, and the rest is unexplained. This sample has under 35,000 clones in its table, and roughly 84% of those were observed once. The ten biggest clones cover roughly 2.2% of the sample. The sequencing sample was made of CD4+ T cells from blood buffy coats. These receptors originate from a human donor in good health.

A few counts support this clone. The chain uses TRBV15 and TRBJ2-5; TRBD1 might be the D (5 bases). The CDR3 contains 14 residues. The germline V gene has CDR1 LNHNV and CDR2 YYDKDF (reference sequence). Trimming removed 1 base at V and 4 bases at J, with 10 bases between. The CDR3 is CATSRVFRGETQYF. The CDR3 coding sequence is TGTGCCACCAGCAGAGTTTTTAGGGGAGAGACCCAGTACTTC.

V gene TRBV5-6 combines with J gene TRBJ2-1; D perhaps matches TRBD2 (5 bases). CDR1 SGHDT and CDR2 YYEEEE come from the germline V gene. V lost 2 bases and J 5 bases, leaving 11 bases between the germline ends. CDR3 length: 14 residues. The CDR3 protein is CASSFGRIHNEQFF. CDR3 nucleotides: TGTGCCAGCAGCTTTGGGAGAATTCACAATGAGCAGTTCTTC.

Only a few counts were recorded for this clone. The V and J genes are TRBV5-1 and TRBJ1-2; TRBD1 aligns across 8 bases. Germline values: CDR1 SGHRS, CDR2 YFSETQ. This CDR3 is built from 13 residues. The V gene end was trimmed by 4 bases and the J gene end by 5 bases; junction bases not matched to a gene: 4. Here the CDR3 reads CASSVTGEYGYTF. The DNA of the CDR3 is TGCGCCAGCAGCGTGACAGGGGAGTATGGCTACACCTTC.

This rearrangement joins TRBV29-1 to TRBJ1-2; 8 bases line up with TRBD1. The CDR3 runs to 16 residues. Trimming took 4 bases from V and 2 from J; bases not matched to a gene: 12. CDR1 SQVTM and CDR2 ANQGSEA come from the germline V gene. As DNA, the CDR3 is TGCAGCGTTGCCCCCGGCAGGGGGCAGCGGAACTATGGCTACACCTTC. Translating it yields CSVAPGRGQRNYGYTF.

V gene TRBV21-1 combines with J gene TRBJ1-1; the table's D call, TRBD1, was not checked against the DNA. TRBV21-1 is an annotated pseudogene. This CDR3 is 12 amino acids long. CDR3 coding DNA: TGTGCCAGCAGCAAAGGGCAGGGGAAAGCTTTCTTT. Translating gives CASSKGQGKAFF.

The gene calls are TRBV7-2 and TRBJ2-1, with D possibly being TRBD2 (6 bases). The CDR3 totals 16 residues. V dropped 6 bases and J dropped 4 bases, with 19 bases sitting between them. From germline, CDR1 is SGHTA and CDR2 FQGNSA. The CDR3 coding sequence is TGTGCCAGCAGGCCTTTAATCGGGGACTCTTACAATGAGCAGTTCTTC. Translated, it gives CASRPLIGDSYNEQFF.

The V call is TRBV7-2, the J call TRBJ1-5; TRBD1 agrees at 7 bases. Germline CDR1 and CDR2: SGHTA and FQGNSA. The V segment lost 1 base and the J segment 0 bases; nucleotides outside the gene matches: 3. The CDR3 runs to 16 residues. In nucleotides, the CDR3 is TGTGCCAGCAGCTTAGGACAGGGACATAGCAATCAGCCCCAGCATTTT. This translates into CASSLGQGHSNQPQHF.

The chain carries TRBV11-1 and TRBJ2-5; D gene unclear. The CDR3 consists of 14 residues. V was pared by 5 bases and J by 3 bases, with 13 bases between. Germline V CDR1 and CDR2: SGHAT, FQDESV (reference sequence). CDR3 DNA sequence: TGTGCCAGCAGCCCCGGTGGGCCCAAAGAGACCCAGTACTTC. Encoded protein: CASSPGGPKETQYF.

The rearrangement links TRBV18 to TRBJ1-5; tentatively, D is TRBD1 (5 bases). Looked up from germline, CDR1 is KGHSH and CDR2 is LQKENI. The CDR3 length is 15 residues. Deletions cut 2 bases from V and 5 bases from J, with 13 bases between. The CDR3 loop reads CASSPAWGGDQPQHF. The CDR3 DNA reads as TGTGCCAGCTCACCAGCCTGGGGAGGGGATCAGCCCCAGCATTTT. Filled out from reference TRBV18 and TRBJ1-5, the complete variable domain reads NAGVMQNPRHLVRRRGQEARLRCSPMKGHSHVYWYRQLPEEGLKFMVYLQKENIIDESGMPKERFSAEFPKEGPSILRIQQVVRGDSAAYFCASSPAWGGDQPQHFGDGTRLSIL.

The rearrangement uses TRBV5-6 and TRBJ2-7, with D perhaps TRBD1 or TRBD2 (5 bases each). Germline CDR1 SGHDT, CDR2 YYEEEE. V was cut by 0 bases and J by 2 bases, with 12 bases left in between. The CDR3 has 15 residues. The CDR3 DNA sequence: TGTGCCAGCAGCTTGGGCCAGGGAGTCCCCTACGAGCAGTACTTC. It specifies CASSLGQGVPYEQYF.

The genes are TRBV7-3 and TRBJ2-7; 7 positions match TRBD2. Germline V lookup: CDR1 SGHTA, CDR2 FQGTGA. The CDR3 has 13 residues. V lost 5 bases, J lost 3 bases, and 4 bases stayed unmatched. CDR3 sequence: CASSPGTIYEQYF. In DNA form, the CDR3 reads TGTGCCAGCAGCCCTGGGACTATCTACGAGCAGTACTTC.

The CDR3, as DNA: TGTGCCAGCAGCTTTCCGGGACAGGGTTTAACTAATGAAAAACTGTTTTTT. Protein product: CASSFPGQGLTNEKLFF. The J gene is TRBJ1-4, the V gene TRBV7-3; TRBD1 matches 9 bases. The junction had 6 bases not matched to a gene; V was cut back by 3 bases and J by 1 base. The CDR3 contains 17 residues. Germline CDR1 and CDR2: SGHTA and FQGTGA.

V is TRBV14 and J is TRBJ1-2; no definite D call. The CDR3 spans 13 residues. The germline V gene encodes CDR1 SGHDN and CDR2 FVKESK. V lost 3 bases to trimming and J lost 4 bases, with 9 bases between them. This CDR3 reads CASSQPTFYGYTF. As DNA, the CDR3 is TGTGCCAGCAGCCAGCCGACATTCTATGGCTACACCTTC.

Only a few counts were recorded for this clone. CDR3 sequence (DNA): TGTGCCAGCAGGAACCAGGGTAATATACCAAATTCACCCCTCCACTTT. Its protein product is CASRNQGNIPNSPLHF. The V call is TRBV2, the J call TRBJ1-6; D possibly corresponds to TRBD1 (5 bases). The germline CDR1 and CDR2 sequences are SNHLY and FYNNEI. Trimming shortened V by 6 bases and J by 7 bases, and 19 bases separated the two germline ends. The length of the CDR3 is 16 residues.

The genes are TRBV11-1 and TRBJ2-3; 8 positions match TRBD2. The CDR3 is 15 residues long. Losses at the gene ends were 5 bases for V and 2 bases for J; bases not matched to a gene: 6. Germline CDR1 reads SGHAT; CDR2 reads FQDESV (reference sequence). The CDR3 protein is CASSPTSAYTDTQYF. The CDR3 DNA is TGTGCCAGCAGCCCGACTAGCGCGTACACAGATACGCAGTATTTT.

The gene calls are TRBV14 and TRBJ2-5; tentatively, D is TRBD2 (6 bases). CDR1 and CDR2 from the germline V gene are SGHDN and FVKESK. The CDR3 sequence is 17 residues long. V was pared by 0 bases and J by 6 bases, with 20 bases between. DNA of the CDR3: TGTGCCAGCAGCCAAGAGAACTCTGGCGGGGCGCTAAAGACCCAGTACTTC. The encoded protein is CASSQENSGGALKTQYF.

V gene TRBV27 combines with J gene TRBJ2-5; 9 positions match TRBD2. The CDR3 has 15 amino acids. The V gene end was trimmed by 8 bases and the J gene end by 10 bases; junction bases not matched to a gene: 17. The germline CDR1 and CDR2 sequences are MNHEY and SMNVEV (reference sequence). The CDR3 DNA is TGTGCCAGCTCCCCCGGGGCGGGAGGGGTTTTTAGCCAGTACTTC. It codes for CASSPGAGGVFSQYF.

The chain uses TRBV5-1 and TRBJ2-1, with TRBD2 matching over 11 bases. The CDR3 is 15 residues long. The J segment lost 6 bases and the V segment lost 4 bases, leaving 6 bases of the junction unmatched. The germline gives CDR1 SGHRS, CDR2 YFSETQ. This CDR3 is CASSPSGGRSNEQFF. In nucleotides, the CDR3 is TGCGCCAGCAGCCCTAGCGGGGGGAGAAGCAATGAGCAGTTCTTC.

The chain couples TRBV7-9 to TRBJ2-7, with D perhaps matching TRBD2 (6 bases). This CDR3 contains 12 residues. V was cut by 3 bases and J by 6 bases, with 9 bases left in between. Germline V lookup: CDR1 SEHNR, CDR2 FQNEAQ (reference sequence). As DNA, the CDR3 is TGTGCCAGCAGCTTTGCCGGGGGCGAGCAGTACTTC. This translates into CASSFAGGEQYF.

DNA of the CDR3: TGTGCCAGCAGCTACGGAGGACAGTCGGGTCAGCCCCAGCATTTT. Translating it yields CASSYGGQSGQPQHF. This chain links TRBV5-8 with TRBJ1-5; D possibly corresponds to TRBD1 (6 bases). Germline V CDR1 and CDR2: SGHTS, YDEGEE. Trimming removed 3 bases from V and 6 bases from J, with 16 bases in between. CDR3 size: 15 residues. The entire variable domain, with the rest obtained from reference TRBV5-8 and TRBJ1-5, is as follows: EAGVTQSPTHLIKTRGQQATLRCSPISGHTSVYWYQQALGLGLQFLLWYDEGEERNRGNFPPRFSGRQFPNYSSELNVNALELEDSALYLCASSYGGQSGQPQHFGDGTRLSIL.

The rearrangement uses TRBV7-2 and TRBJ2-1; either TRBD1 or TRBD2 may supply D (5 bases each). Germline CDR1 SGHTA, CDR2 FQGNSA. The CDR3 totals 14 residues. Trimming took off 4 bases at V and 4 bases at J, with 11 bases between the two ends. DNA for the CDR3: TGTGCCAGCAGCTGGGACCCCGGGTACAATGAGCAGTTCTTC. Encoded protein: CASSWDPGYNEQFF.

This sequence joins TRBV5-1 and TRBJ1-5; TRBD1 matches at 8 bases. The CDR3 is 16 amino acids. The J segment lost 7 bases and the V segment lost 1 base, leaving 10 bases of the junction unmatched. From germline, CDR1 is SGHRS and CDR2 YFSETQ. CDR3 in DNA: TGCGCCAGCAGCTTGAACCCGACAGGGGTAGGGCAGCCCCAGCATTTT. Its protein product is CASSLNPTGVGQPQHF.

The CDR3 is CASSSSPGVVLEQYF. CDR3 DNA: TGTGCCAGCAGCTCATCCCCGGGAGTAGTTTTAGAGCAGTACTTC. This chain links TRBV7-9 with TRBJ2-7, with D perhaps matching TRBD2 (6 bases). From germline, CDR1 is SEHNR and CDR2 FQNEAQ (reference sequence). The CDR3 runs to 15 residues. V lost 4 bases and J lost 7, with 20 bases in between.

This sequence joins TRBV19 and TRBJ2-7; weak D call: TRBD1 (6 bases). Trimming removed 5 bases from V and 2 bases from J, with 13 bases in between. The CDR3 is 14 amino acids. The germline gives CDR1 LNHDA, CDR2 SQIVND (reference sequence). The CDR3 region is CASSSNTGPYEQYF. Written as DNA, the CDR3 is TGTGCCAGTAGTTCAAATACAGGGCCCTACGAGCAGTACTTC.

The chain links TRBV5-1 to TRBJ1-1; D perhaps matches TRBD1 (6 bases). The CDR3 is 15 residues long. CDR1 and CDR2 (germline): SGHRS, YFSETQ. Trimming pared 4 bases from V and 0 bases from J, leaving 13 bases between. CDR3 protein: CASSLEGQVNTEAFF. CDR3 bases: TGCGCCAGCAGCCTCGAGGGACAAGTGAACACTGAAGCTTTCTTT.